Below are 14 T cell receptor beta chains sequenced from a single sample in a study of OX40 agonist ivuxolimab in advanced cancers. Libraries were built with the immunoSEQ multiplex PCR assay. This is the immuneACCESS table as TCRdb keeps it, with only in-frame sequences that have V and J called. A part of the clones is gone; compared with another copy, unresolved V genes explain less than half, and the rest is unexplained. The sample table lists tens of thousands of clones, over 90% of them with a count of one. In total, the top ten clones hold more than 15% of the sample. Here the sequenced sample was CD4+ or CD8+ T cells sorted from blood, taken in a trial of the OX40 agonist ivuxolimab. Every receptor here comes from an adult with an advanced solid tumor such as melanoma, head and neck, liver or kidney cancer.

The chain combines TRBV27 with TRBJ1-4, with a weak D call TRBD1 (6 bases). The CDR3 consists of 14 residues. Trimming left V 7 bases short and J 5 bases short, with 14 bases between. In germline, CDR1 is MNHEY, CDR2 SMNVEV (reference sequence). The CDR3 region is CASTSGHTNEKLFF. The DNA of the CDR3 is TGTGCCAGCACCTCGGGACACACAAATGAAAAACTGTTTTTT. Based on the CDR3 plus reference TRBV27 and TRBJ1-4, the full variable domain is EAQVTQNPRYLITVTGKKLTVTCSQNMNHEYMSWYRQDPGLGLRQIYYSMNVEVTDKGDVPEGYKVSRKEKRNFPLILESPSPNQTSLYFCASTSGHTNEKLFFGSGTQLSVL.

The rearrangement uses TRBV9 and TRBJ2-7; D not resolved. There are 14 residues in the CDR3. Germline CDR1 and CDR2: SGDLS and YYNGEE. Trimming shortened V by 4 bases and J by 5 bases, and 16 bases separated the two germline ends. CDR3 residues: CASSPDTRFHEQYF. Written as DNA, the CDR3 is TGTGCCAGCAGCCCTGACACGCGCTTCCACGAGCAGTACTTC.

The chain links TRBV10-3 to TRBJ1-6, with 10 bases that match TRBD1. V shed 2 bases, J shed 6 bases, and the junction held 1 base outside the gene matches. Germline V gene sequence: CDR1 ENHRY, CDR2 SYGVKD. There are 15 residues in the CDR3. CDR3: CAISEDRGPNSPLHF. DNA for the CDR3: TGTGCCATCAGTGAGGACAGGGGGCCTAATTCACCCCTCCACTTT.

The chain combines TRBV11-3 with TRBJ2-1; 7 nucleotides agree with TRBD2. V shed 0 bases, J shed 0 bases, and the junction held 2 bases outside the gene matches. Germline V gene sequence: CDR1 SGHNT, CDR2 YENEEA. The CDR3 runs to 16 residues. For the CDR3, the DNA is TGTGCCAGCAGCTTAGATGGCGGGAGCTCCTACAATGAGCAGTTCTTC. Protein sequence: CASSLDGGSSYNEQFF.

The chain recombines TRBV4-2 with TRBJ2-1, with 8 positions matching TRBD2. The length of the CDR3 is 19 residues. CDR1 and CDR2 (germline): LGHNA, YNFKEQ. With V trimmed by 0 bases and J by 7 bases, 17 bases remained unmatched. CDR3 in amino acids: CASSQEHVGGRRGRNEQFF. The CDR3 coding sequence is TGTGCCAGCAGCCAAGAGCATGTTGGCGGGAGGAGGGGCAGGAATGAGCAGTTCTTC.

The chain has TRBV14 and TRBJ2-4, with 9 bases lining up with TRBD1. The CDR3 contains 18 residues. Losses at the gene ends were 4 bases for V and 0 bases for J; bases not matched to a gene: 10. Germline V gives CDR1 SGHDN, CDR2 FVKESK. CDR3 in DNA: TGTGCCAGCAGCCCTCTCGGACAGGGGACTCTAGCCAAAAACATTCAGTACTTC. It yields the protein CASSPLGQGTLAKNIQYF.

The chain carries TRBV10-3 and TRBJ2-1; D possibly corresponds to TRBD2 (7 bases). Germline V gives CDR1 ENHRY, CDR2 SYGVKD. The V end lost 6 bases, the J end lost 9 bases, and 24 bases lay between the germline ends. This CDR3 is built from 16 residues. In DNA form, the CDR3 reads TGTGCCATCAGCTACGTTTTTTGGGGGGGGGCCCTTGAGCAGTTCTTC. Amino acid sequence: CAISYVFWGGALEQFF.

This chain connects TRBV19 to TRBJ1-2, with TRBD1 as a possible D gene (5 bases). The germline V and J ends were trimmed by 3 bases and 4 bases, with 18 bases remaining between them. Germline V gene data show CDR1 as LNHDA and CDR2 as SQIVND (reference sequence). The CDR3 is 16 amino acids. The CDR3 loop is CASSMLPGGVSYGYTF. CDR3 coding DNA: TGTGCCAGTAGTATGCTCCCCGGGGGGGTCAGCTATGGCTACACCTTC.

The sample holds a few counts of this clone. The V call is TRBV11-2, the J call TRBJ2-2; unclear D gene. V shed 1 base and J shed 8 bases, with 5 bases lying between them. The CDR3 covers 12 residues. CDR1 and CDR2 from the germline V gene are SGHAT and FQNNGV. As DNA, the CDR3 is TGTGCCAGCAGCTTAGCGTCGGGGGAGCTGTTTTTT. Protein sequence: CASSLASGELFF. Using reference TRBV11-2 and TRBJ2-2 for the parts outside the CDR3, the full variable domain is EAGVAQSPRYKIIEKRQSVAFWCNPISGHATLYWYQQILGQGPKLLIQFQNNGVVDDSQLPKDRFSAERLKGVDSTLKIQPAKLEDSAVYLCASSLASGELFFGEGSRLTVL.

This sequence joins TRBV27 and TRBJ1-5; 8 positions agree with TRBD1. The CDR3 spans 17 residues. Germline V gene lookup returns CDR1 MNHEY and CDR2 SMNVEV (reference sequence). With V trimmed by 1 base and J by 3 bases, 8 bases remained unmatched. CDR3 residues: CASSLYGQGSFNQPQHF. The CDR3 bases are TGTGCCAGCAGTTTATATGGACAGGGATCTTTCAATCAGCCCCAGCATTTT.

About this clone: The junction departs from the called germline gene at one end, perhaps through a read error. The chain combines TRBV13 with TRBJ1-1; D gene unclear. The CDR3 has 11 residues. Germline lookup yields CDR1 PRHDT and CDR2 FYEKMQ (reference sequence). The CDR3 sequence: CASSLGYGAFF. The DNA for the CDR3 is TGTGCCAGCAGCCTAGGATACGGGGCTTTCTTT.

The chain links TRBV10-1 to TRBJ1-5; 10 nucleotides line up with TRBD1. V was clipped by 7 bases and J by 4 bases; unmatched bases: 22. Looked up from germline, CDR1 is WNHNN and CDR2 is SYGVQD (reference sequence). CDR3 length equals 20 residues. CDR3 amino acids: CASIRVGVSRDRGSNQPQHF. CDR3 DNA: TGCGCCAGCATTCGAGTCGGTGTCTCCCGGGACAGGGGTTCTAATCAGCCCCAGCATTTT.

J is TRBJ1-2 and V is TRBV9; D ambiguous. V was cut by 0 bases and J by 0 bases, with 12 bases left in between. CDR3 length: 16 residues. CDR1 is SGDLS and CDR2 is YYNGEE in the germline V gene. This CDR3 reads CASSVVTDPTNYGYTF. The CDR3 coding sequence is TGTGCCAGCAGCGTAGTTACAGACCCCACTAACTATGGCTACACCTTC.

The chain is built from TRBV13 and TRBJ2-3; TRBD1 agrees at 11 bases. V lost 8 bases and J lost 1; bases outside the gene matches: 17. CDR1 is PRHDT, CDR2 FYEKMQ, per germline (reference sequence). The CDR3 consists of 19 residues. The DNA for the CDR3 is TGTGCCAGCTACGCCGTCTGGGGACAGGGGGAGGTCGGCACAGATACGCAGTATTTT. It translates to CASYAVWGQGEVGTDTQYF.